This entry describes one T cell receptor (beta chain). The antigen it binds to is not known. Base-call qualities are not available, and no considerably larger clone is one nucleotide away. The data stem from a study of response to subunit inactivated influenza vaccine (dated by TCRdb to 2017 to 2018). In terms of the full investigation: The study used deep quantitative T cell receptor repertoire profiling to track responses to a trivalent subunit inactivated influenza vaccine.

The library relied on RT-PCR. This sample was sequenced with an Illumina HiSeq 2500. In TCRdb, the public reads were trimmed at Q25 with fastp and aligned with MiXCR, with productive beta chains retained. Rows merge per CDR3 protein into single entries with the most common DNA and genes. This sample lists approximately 520,000 distinct CDR3 sequences; more than 15% were detected once. Of the sample, 3% is held by the ten largest clones. The germline V gene (reference sequence) provides CDR1 DFQATT and CDR2 SNEGSKA. Unmatched junction bases come to 7, with V trimmed by 4 bases and J by 7 bases. CDR3 length: 15 amino acids, cysteine to phenylalanine. The retained sequence is limited to the CDR3, 45 bases, with the frame set at the first base. Results the study describes overall, beyond this receptor: According to the authors, only a limited number of new T cells may be recruited by each seasonal influenza vaccination.

The sample consisted of CD4+ T cells sorted from PBMCs, taken around 25 months after vaccination. The receptor's source is a man between 50 and 75 years old who received an inactivated influenza vaccine. Donor details come from another sample of the same person, matched by shared clones. The chain is assembled from TRBV20-1 and TRBJ2-2, with TRBD2 matching 12 junction bases. The nucleotide sequence reads as follows: TGCAGTGCTAATCGACTAGCGGGAGTTGTCGGGGAGCTGTTTTTT. This encodes CSANRLAGVVGELFF.